This T cell receptor beta chain was profiled in a study of blood T cells in healthy people across ages. Findings and limits, study-wide: Bulk PBMC profiling left naive and antigen-experienced comparisons inconclusive. It was the long-lived donors that had more naive CD4+ cells and higher diversity than aged donors.

Together with a sample-barcoded 5' primer, a J-beta primer mix was included in a second PCR lasting about 7 to 11 cycles. TCRdb ran MiXCR on the 5' RACE reads and lists one entry per CDR3 protein. In the table there are around 900,000 distinct CDR3 sequences, 51% of which are singletons. Trimming stripped 6 bases from V and 11 bases from J, with 22 bases between. CDR1 is DFQATT and CDR2 is SNEGSKA in the germline V gene (reference sequence). CDR3 length: 13 residues. Remarks on this clonotype: Its specificity is unknown.

The sample comprised blood. The chain uses TRBV20-1 and TRBJ2-5; TRBD2 is a possible D gene (6 bases). This sequence originates from an older woman in good health. Written as DNA, the CDR3 is TGCAGTGCCATGCGGACGGCCGGAGGGGAGCAGTACTTC. Translated: CSAMRTAGGEQYF.